By frequency in the sample, the clone carrying this TCR beta chain is medium-sized. The record originates from a study of blood T cell repertoires in COVID-19. The CDR3 runs 14 residues. Germline V gene lookup returns CDR1 ENHRY and CDR2 SYGVKD. Between the trimmed V and J ends, which lost 2 bases and 2 bases, there was a span of 9 bases. How the authors handled the data: The assay estimated nucleated cells by amplifying reference gene primers. Some clones are missing from TCRdb's copy, which holds only in-frame ones; the method was immunoSEQ multiplex PCR. For V, J and clone size, that table is used; D and trimming come from the DNA. This table holds about 150,000 clones, 88% found once.

The receptor was derived from a man in his sixties with active or convalescent COVID-19. The sequenced sample consisted of peripheral blood. This sequence joins TRBV10-3 and TRBJ1-2; D call uncertain. The CDR3: CAISEIPVNYGYTF. The CDR3, as DNA: TGTGCCATCAGTGAGATCCCGGTCAACTATGGCTACACCTTC.